The 14 T cell receptor beta chains below come from one sample, sequenced in a study of technical replicates of blood from a few donors. The table came from immunoSEQ multiplex PCR; TCRdb's copy has only in-frame clones and leaves some out. The sample holds about 57,000 clones, 85% to 95% seen once. Sequencing input: PBMCs. The receptors stem from a human donor in good health. Some clones in this sample may be carry-over from other donors' samples.

The chain couples TRBV4-3 to TRBJ2-5; 11 bases match TRBD2. Germline V CDR1 and CDR2: LGHNA, YSLEER. The CDR3 is 18 amino acids. Unmatched junction bases numbered 10, after V lost 4 bases and J lost 0 bases. The CDR3 DNA reads as TGCGCCAGCAGCCTTTTACCTCTAGCGGGGGGCCACCAAGAGACCCAGTACTTC. The encoded protein is CASSLLPLAGGHQETQYF.

This clone was recorded once. The J gene is TRBJ1-1, the V gene TRBV5-4; a weak D match, TRBD1 (6 bases). Trimming removed 0 bases from V and 0 bases from J, with 6 bases in between. Germline V gene data show CDR1 as SGHNT and CDR2 as YYREEE (reference sequence). This CDR3 region has 14 residues. As DNA, the CDR3 is TGTGCCAGCAGCTTGGGGGACATGAACACTGAAGCTTTCTTT. The encoded protein is CASSLGDMNTEAFF.

The rearrangement uses TRBV4-3 and TRBJ2-2; TRBD2 is a possible D gene (5 bases). The CDR3 runs to 17 residues. Per germline, CDR1 LGHNA and CDR2 YSLEER. V was clipped by 3 bases and J by 6 bases, with 20 bases between them. CDR3 DNA: TGCGCCAGCAGCCAGCCTGTTGGTGGGAGTAAAGCCGGGGAGCTGTTTTTT. Amino acid sequence: CASSQPVGGSKAGELFF.

V gene TRBV6-6 combines with J gene TRBJ2-7; D possibly corresponds to TRBD2 (5 bases). Trimming removed 8 bases at V and 3 bases at J, with 8 bases between. This CDR3 is built from 11 residues. Germline V gene data show CDR1 as MNHNY and CDR2 as SVGAGI (reference sequence). CDR3 nucleotide sequence: TGTGCCAGCTCGGGGTACTACGAGCAGTACTTC. Protein product: CASSGYYEQYF.

The DNA of the CDR3 is TGCGCCAGCAGCTGGTCTTCCGGGACAGGCTCCTACGAGCAGTACTTC. Its protein is CASSWSSGTGSYEQYF. This rearrangement joins TRBV5-1 to TRBJ2-7, with TRBD1 matching over 8 bases. The junction had 8 bases not matched to a gene; V was cut back by 3 bases and J by 0 bases. Germline V lookup: CDR1 SGHRS, CDR2 YFSETQ. This CDR3 has 16 amino acids.

This chain connects TRBV5-6 to TRBJ1-3; weak D call: TRBD1 (6 bases). Trimming took off 4 bases at V and 4 bases at J, with 12 bases between the two ends. CDR3 length: 14 residues. Germline V gives CDR1 SGHDT, CDR2 YYEEEE. The CDR3 DNA reads as TGTGCCAGCAGCATAACAGGGTTCGGAAACACCATATATTTT. Translated: CASSITGFGNTIYF. The full variable domain, in which reference TRBV5-6 and TRBJ1-3 provide the parts outside the CDR3, is DAGVTQSPTHLIKTRGQQVTLRCSPKSGHDTVSWYQQALGQGPQFIFQYYEEEERQRGNFPDRFSGHQFPNYSSELNVNALLLGDSALYLCASSITGFGNTIYFGEGSWLTVV.

This clone was detected a few times. The genes are TRBV6-6 and TRBJ1-1; TRBD1 might be the D (5 bases). CDR3 length: 13 residues. Germline CDR1 is MNHNY and CDR2 is SVGAGI (reference sequence). Trimming removed 6 bases at V and 1 base at J, with 9 bases between. The CDR3 loop is CASSKTANTEAFF. The CDR3 DNA is TGTGCCAGCAGCAAGACAGCGAACACTGAAGCTTTCTTT.

The rearrangement uses TRBV7-9 and TRBJ2-3, with TRBD2 matching 9 bases. J lost 5 bases, V lost 6 bases, and 15 bases had no gene match. CDR1 and CDR2 from the germline V gene are SEHNR and FQNEAQ (reference sequence). This CDR3 comprises 17 residues. CDR3 amino acids: CASRRLPLGLAVDTQYF. The CDR3 coding sequence is TGTGCCAGCAGACGACTCCCGCTGGGACTAGCTGTAGATACGCAGTATTTT.

The gene calls are TRBV7-3 and TRBJ1-1, with 8 bases that match TRBD1. Germline CDR1 and CDR2: SGHTA and FQGTGA. This CDR3 has 14 residues. Losses at the gene ends were 2 bases for V and 1 base for J; bases not matched to a gene: 0. The CDR3 coding sequence is TGTGCCAGCAGCTTAGGACAGGGGAACACTGAAGCTTTCTTT. This encodes CASSLGQGNTEAFF. The entire variable domain, with the rest obtained from reference TRBV7-3 and TRBJ1-1, is as follows: GAGVSQTPSNKVTEKGKYVELRCDPISGHTALYWYRQSLGQGPEFLIYFQGTGAADDSGLPNDRFFAVRPEGSVSTLKIQRTERGDSAVYLCASSLGQGNTEAFFGQGTRLTVV.

The chain has TRBV6-5 and TRBJ1-5; 8 bases line up with TRBD1. V shed 6 bases and J 6 bases; nucleotides not matched to a gene: 10. Germline CDR1 MNHEY, CDR2 SVGAGI. The CDR3 has 15 amino acids. CDR3 residues: CASSQRTGQSQPQHF. As DNA, the CDR3 is TGTGCCAGCAGCCAAAGGACAGGGCAGAGTCAGCCCCAGCATTTT.

The V gene is TRBV4-2, the J gene TRBJ1-4; the D is unclear. The CDR3 has 16 amino acids. Trimming pared 4 bases from V and 6 bases from J, leaving 18 bases between. Germline V CDR1 and CDR2: LGHNA, YNFKEQ. CDR3 protein: CASSPPAVAAHEKLFF. The DNA of the CDR3 is TGTGCCAGCAGCCCCCCGGCGGTTGCCGCCCATGAAAAACTGTTTTTT.

CDR3 DNA sequence: TGTGCCAGCAGAATGACAGGCGCGGACTATGGCTACACCTTC. Amino acids: CASRMTGADYGYTF. This chain connects TRBV2 to TRBJ1-2, with D perhaps matching TRBD1 (6 bases). Looked up from germline, CDR1 is SNHLY and CDR2 is FYNNEI. The CDR3 consists of 14 residues. Trimming pared 6 bases from V and 3 bases from J, leaving 14 bases between.

This chain uses TRBV2 with TRBJ1-6; D gene ambiguous. This CDR3 region has 13 residues. CDR1 is SNHLY and CDR2 is FYNNEI in the germline V gene. Trimming stripped 4 bases from V and 9 bases from J, with 10 bases between. CDR3 amino acids: CASSGGVSSPLHF. The CDR3 nucleotides read TGTGCCAGCAGTGGCGGGGTTTCTTCACCCCTCCACTTT.

V is TRBV5-1 and J is TRBJ2-3; D perhaps matches TRBD1 (6 bases). The V gene lost 4 bases and the J gene lost 6 bases, with 9 bases spanning the gap. The germline CDR1 and CDR2 sequences are SGHRS and YFSETQ. The CDR3 has 12 amino acids. Here the CDR3 DNA reads TGCGCCAGCAGCACCCAGGGGGATACGCAGTATTTT. Amino acid sequence: CASSTQGDTQYF.